Shown below are 13 T cell receptor beta chains from a single sample sequenced in a study of blood T cell repertoires in COVID-19. The assay was immunoSEQ multiplex PCR, and TCRdb's table has in-frame clones only and misses some. The sample carries more than 250,000 clones, 87% recorded once. The specimen was peripheral blood. These receptors were collected from a man between 45 and 60 years old with active or convalescent COVID-19.

V gene TRBV5-6 combines with J gene TRBJ1-2, with D unresolved. Trimming took 2 bases from V and 4 from J, leaving 12 bases between them. CDR1 and CDR2 from the germline V gene are SGHDT and YYEEEE. This CDR3 contains 14 residues. DNA of the CDR3: TGTGCCAGCAGCTTCCTGACGCCGGGCTATGGCTACACCTTC. As protein: CASSFLTPGYGYTF.

The CDR3 loop is CASSLAGRGGYGYTF. CDR3 coding DNA: TGTGCCAGCAGCTTAGCAGGCAGGGGTGGCTATGGCTACACCTTC. The rearrangement links TRBV7-2 to TRBJ1-2, with a possible D match to TRBD1 (6 bases). CDR3 length: 15 residues. With 0 bases removed from V and 4 bases from J, the gap between germline ends came to 12 bases. From germline, CDR1 is SGHTA and CDR2 FQGNSA.

This clone occurred once. The DNA for the CDR3 is TGTGCCAGCAGTTTACCCGACGGGAGCTCCTACAATGAGCAGTTCTTC. The encoded protein is CASSLPDGSSYNEQFF. This sequence joins TRBV6-5 and TRBJ2-1; tentatively, D is TRBD2 (6 bases). V gave up 4 bases and J gave up 0 bases, with 13 bases separating them. The V gene's germline CDR1 is MNHEY and CDR2 SVGAGI. This CDR3 is 16 amino acids long.

V and J are TRBV6-5 and TRBJ1-3; D perhaps matches TRBD1 (5 bases). Germline loops: CDR1 MNHEY, CDR2 SVGAGI. The CDR3 spans 16 residues. V shed 2 bases and J shed 1 base, with 12 bases lying between them. DNA of the CDR3: TGTGCCAGCAGTTACGGGGGGACTTTTTCTGGAAACACCATATATTTT. This encodes CASSYGGTFSGNTIYF.

V and J are TRBV30 and TRBJ2-7, with TRBD1 identical over 7 bases. V lost 3 bases, J lost 3 bases, and 2 bases stayed unmatched. The CDR3 consists of 12 residues. Germline V lookup: CDR1 GTSNPN, CDR2 SVGIG (reference sequence). The CDR3 here is CAWRTGYYEQYF. CDR3 sequence (DNA): TGTGCCTGGAGGACAGGGTACTACGAGCAGTACTTC.

This chain joins TRBV10-1 and TRBJ1-2; D remains unclear. Germline CDR1 WNHNN, CDR2 SYGVQD (reference sequence). Trimming shortened V by 4 bases and J by 7 bases, and 19 bases separated the two germline ends. CDR3 size: 15 residues. In nucleotides, the CDR3 is TGCGCCAGCAGTGCGTGGAGGGAACCGGTCTCTGGCTACACCTTC. This sequence encodes CASSAWREPVSGYTF.

In its sample, this clone was seen once. The chain couples TRBV19 to TRBJ1-1; D is undetermined. CDR3 length equals 13 residues. Germline V CDR1 and CDR2: LNHDA, SQIVND (reference sequence). Trimming shortened V by 2 bases and J by 3 bases, and 7 bases separated the two germline ends. CDR3 sequence reads: CASSISEDTEAFF. The DNA of the CDR3 is TGTGCCAGTAGTATAAGCGAAGACACTGAAGCTTTCTTT.

The V call is TRBV27, the J call TRBJ2-5; 8 bases are a match to TRBD2. This CDR3 comprises 14 residues. Germline loops: CDR1 MNHEY, CDR2 SMNVEV (reference sequence). V trimming: 2 bases; J trimming: 6 bases; junction bases outside the gene matches: 5. CDR3 loop: CASSLGRGGQTQYF. For the CDR3, the DNA is TGTGCCAGCAGTTTAGGTCGGGGGGGGCAGACCCAGTACTTC.

The chain has TRBV7-2 and TRBJ2-5, with D possibly TRBD1 on 6 matching bases. The CDR3 loop spans 15 amino acids. Germline V gene data show CDR1 as SGHTA and CDR2 as FQGNSA. Trimming removed 4 bases at V and 1 base at J, with 13 bases between. The CDR3 DNA follows: TGTGCCAGCAGCTCGACACAGGGCCCCCAAGAGACCCAGTACTTC. Amino acids: CASSSTQGPQETQYF.

About this clone: The sample holds other DNA sequences that translate to the same CDR3. The chain recombines TRBV5-1 with TRBJ2-3; no definite D call. V lost 1 base and J lost 0, with 6 bases in between. This CDR3 spans 14 amino acids. CDR1 and CDR2 from the germline V gene are SGHRS and YFSETQ. The CDR3 DNA follows: TGCGCCAGCAGCTTGTTAGCTAGCACAGATACGCAGTATTTT. It codes for CASSLLASTDTQYF.

The V and J genes are TRBV27 and TRBJ2-1; the D gene is possibly TRBD2 (5 bases). There are 13 residues in the CDR3. V lost 0 bases and J 9 bases, leaving 9 bases between the germline ends. CDR1 and CDR2 (germline): MNHEY, SMNVEV (reference sequence). The CDR3 region is CASSLSLAGEQFF. CDR3 DNA: TGTGCCAGCAGTTTATCTCTAGCTGGTGAGCAGTTCTTC.

This chain links TRBV6-5 with TRBJ1-5; 10 nucleotides align to TRBD1. V lost 7 bases and J lost 7; bases outside the gene matches: 7. Germline assignment: CDR1 MNHEY and CDR2 SVGAGI. The CDR3 spans 14 residues. CDR3 amino acids: CASNLGDRGQPQHF. The CDR3, as DNA: TGTGCCAGCAATTTGGGGGACAGGGGACAGCCCCAGCATTTT.

The chain recombines TRBV5-8 with TRBJ1-5; no definite D call. V lost 0 bases to trimming and J lost 0 bases, with 7 bases between them. The CDR3 consists of 15 residues. Germline V lookup: CDR1 SGHTS, CDR2 YDEGEE. Written as DNA, the CDR3 is TGTGCCAGCAGCTTGGAAGCATATAGCAATCAGCCCCAGCATTTT. Translated, it gives CASSLEAYSNQPQHF.